A single sample is the source of the 2 T cell receptor beta chains below, sequenced in a study of blood T cell repertoires in COVID-19. Generated by immunoSEQ multiplex PCR, the TCRdb table keeps only in-frame clones and is missing some. The profile shows hundreds of thousands of clones, 89% of them singletons. Source material: PBMCs or T cells enriched from blood (not recorded which). The receptors here all came from a woman aged 50 to 60 who had been exposed to COVID-19.

The J gene is TRBJ1-1, the V gene TRBV2, with D unresolved. The V end lost 9 bases, the J end lost 0 bases, and 8 bases lay between the germline ends. The germline V gene encodes CDR1 SNHLY and CDR2 FYNNEI. The length of the CDR3 is 12 residues. Written as DNA, the CDR3 is TGTGCCAGTTCGGGGTTGAACACTGAAGCTTTCTTT. Encoded protein: CASSGLNTEAFF. The full variable domain, in which reference TRBV2 and TRBJ1-1 provide the parts outside the CDR3, is EPEVTQTPSHQVTQMGQEVILRCVPISNHLYFYWYRQILGQKVEFLVSFYNNEISEKSEIFDDQFSVERPDGSNFTLKIRSTKLEDSAMYFCASSGLNTEAFFGQGTRLTVV.

The chain has TRBV28 and TRBJ2-5; no reliable D call. This CDR3 spans 14 amino acids. Trimming cost V 3 bases and J 2 bases, with 10 bases left between them. Germline CDR1 is MDHEN and CDR2 is SYDVKM. This chain's CDR3 is CASSFRPGQETQYF. For the CDR3, the DNA is TGTGCCAGCAGTTTCCGCCCGGGTCAAGAGACCCAGTACTTC.